Included here is one T cell receptor beta chain sequence, with context. This entry is derived from a study of OX40 agonist ivuxolimab in advanced cancers. TCRdb keeps only in-frame clones here, not all; method: immunoSEQ multiplex PCR. The sample yields roughly 30,000 clones, approximately 91% seen once. From germline, CDR1 is MNHEY and CDR2 SMNVEV (reference sequence). This CDR3 comprises 18 residues. J was trimmed by 4 bases and V by 1 base; bases with no gene match: 13. The chain employs TRBV27 and TRBJ2-1, with TRBD1 matching over 7 bases. This specimen was CD4+ or CD8+ T cells sorted from blood, taken in a trial of the OX40 agonist ivuxolimab. This sequence was found in an adult with an advanced solid tumor such as melanoma, head and neck, liver or kidney cancer. This chain's CDR3 is CASSLFGDSLEVYNEQFF. In DNA, the CDR3 is TGTGCCAGCAGTTTATTTGGGGACAGCCTTGAAGTTTACAATGAGCAGTTCTTC.